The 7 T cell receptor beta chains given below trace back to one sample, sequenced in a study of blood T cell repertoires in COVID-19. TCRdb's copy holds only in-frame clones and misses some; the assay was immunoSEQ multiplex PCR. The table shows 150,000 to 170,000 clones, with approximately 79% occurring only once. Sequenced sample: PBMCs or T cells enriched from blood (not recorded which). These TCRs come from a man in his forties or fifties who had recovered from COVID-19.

CDR3: CASSIGKGDYGYTF. CDR3 bases: TGTGCCAGTAGTATTGGGAAAGGGGACTATGGCTACACCTTC. The rearrangement joins TRBV19 to TRBJ1-2; TRBD1 is a possible D gene (5 bases). The CDR3 is 14 amino acids. V was cut by 3 bases and J by 3 bases, with 11 bases left in between. The germline CDR1 and CDR2 sequences are LNHDA and SQIVND (reference sequence).

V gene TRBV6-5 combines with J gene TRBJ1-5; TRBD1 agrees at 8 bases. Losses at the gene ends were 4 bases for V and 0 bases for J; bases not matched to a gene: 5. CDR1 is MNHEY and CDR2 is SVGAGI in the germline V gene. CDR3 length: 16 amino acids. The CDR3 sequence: CASSSTGGVSNQPQHF. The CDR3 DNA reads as TGTGCCAGCAGTTCTACAGGGGGAGTTAGCAATCAGCCCCAGCATTTT.

Written as DNA, the CDR3 is TGCGCCAGCAGCGCGAAGGTCCGATTAGCGGGGTGGACCGGGGAGCTGTTTTTT. This codes for CASSAKVRLAGWTGELFF. The rearrangement links TRBV5-1 to TRBJ2-2, with 8 bases lining up with TRBD2. Germline V lookup: CDR1 SGHRS, CDR2 YFSETQ. The CDR3 length is 18 residues. Germline trimming cut 4 bases from V and 5 bases from J; bases unmatched to any gene: 16.

The CDR3 is CASSVGQGGGYTF. The CDR3 nucleotides are TGCGCCAGCAGCGTAGGACAGGGTGGAGGCTACACCTTC. The V gene is TRBV5-1, the J gene TRBJ1-2; 8 bases map to TRBD1. Unmatched junction bases numbered 7, after V lost 4 bases and J lost 8 bases. CDR3 size: 13 residues. The germline V gene encodes CDR1 SGHRS and CDR2 YFSETQ. Full variable domain (remainder filled in from reference TRBV5-1 and TRBJ1-2): KAGVTQTPRYLIKTRGQQVTLSCSPISGHRSVSWYQQTPGQGLQFLFEYFSETQRNKGNFPGRFSGRQFSNSRSEMNVSTLELGDSALYLCASSVGQGGGYTFGSGTRLTVV.

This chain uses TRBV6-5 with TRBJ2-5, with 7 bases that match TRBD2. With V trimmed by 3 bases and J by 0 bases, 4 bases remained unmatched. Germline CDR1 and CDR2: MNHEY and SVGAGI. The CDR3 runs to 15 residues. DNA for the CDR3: TGTGCCAGCAGTTATGCGGGGACTAACCAAGAGACCCAGTACTTC. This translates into CASSYAGTNQETQYF.

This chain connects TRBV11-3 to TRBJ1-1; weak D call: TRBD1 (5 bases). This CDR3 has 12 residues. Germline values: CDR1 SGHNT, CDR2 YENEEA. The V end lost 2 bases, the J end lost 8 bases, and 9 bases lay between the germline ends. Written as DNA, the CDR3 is TGTGCCAGCAGCTTAAAGGGGCGAGAAGCTTTCTTT. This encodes CASSLKGREAFF.

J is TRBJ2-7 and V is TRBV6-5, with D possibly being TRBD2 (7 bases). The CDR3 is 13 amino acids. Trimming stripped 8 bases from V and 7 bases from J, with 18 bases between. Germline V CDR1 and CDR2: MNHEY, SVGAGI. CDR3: CASAGAPSGEQYF. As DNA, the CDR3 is TGTGCCAGCGCGGGGGCTCCCTCGGGAGAGCAGTACTTC.